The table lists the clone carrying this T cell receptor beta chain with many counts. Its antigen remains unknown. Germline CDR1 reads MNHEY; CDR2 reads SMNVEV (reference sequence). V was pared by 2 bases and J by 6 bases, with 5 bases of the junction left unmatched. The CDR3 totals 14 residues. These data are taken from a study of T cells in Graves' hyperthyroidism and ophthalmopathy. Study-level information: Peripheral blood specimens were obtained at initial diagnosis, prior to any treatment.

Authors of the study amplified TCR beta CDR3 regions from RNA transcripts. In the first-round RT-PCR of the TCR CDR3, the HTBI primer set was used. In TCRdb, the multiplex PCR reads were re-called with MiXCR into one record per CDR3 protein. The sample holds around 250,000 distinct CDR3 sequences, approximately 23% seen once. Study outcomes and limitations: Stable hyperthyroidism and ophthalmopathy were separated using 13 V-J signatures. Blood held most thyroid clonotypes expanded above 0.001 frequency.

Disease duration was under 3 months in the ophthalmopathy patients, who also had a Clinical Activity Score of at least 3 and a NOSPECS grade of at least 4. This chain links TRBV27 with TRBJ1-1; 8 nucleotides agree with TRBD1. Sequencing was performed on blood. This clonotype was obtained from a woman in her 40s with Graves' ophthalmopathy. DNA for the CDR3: TGTGCCAGCAGTTTAATCCGACAGGGGCCTGAAGCTTTCTTT. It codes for CASSLIRQGPEAFF.